Following are 12 T cell receptor beta chains from one sample sequenced in a study of blood T cell repertoires in COVID-19. TCRdb's copy holds only in-frame clones and misses some; the assay was immunoSEQ multiplex PCR. The sample holds some 26,000 clones, 89% seen once. The specimen sequenced was peripheral blood. These receptors were collected from a human donor in a cohort sampled during active COVID-19.

This chain links TRBV30 with TRBJ2-1, with 7 bases lining up with TRBD2. This CDR3 spans 13 amino acids. CDR1 and CDR2 from the germline V gene are GTSNPN and SVGIG (reference sequence). CDR3 loop: CVTAAGWDNEQFF. CDR3 nucleotide sequence: TGTGTCACCGCAGCGGGGTGGGACAATGAGCAGTTCTTC.

The chain links TRBV4-1 to TRBJ1-2, with TRBD1 as a possible D gene (6 bases). The CDR3 is 15 amino acids. Germline-derived CDR1 and CDR2 are MGHRA and YSYEKL. V gave up 4 bases and J gave up 4 bases, with 16 bases separating them. The CDR3 nucleotides read TGCGCCAGCAGCCTCGTTGGTGACAGGATCTATGGCTACACCTTC. Protein: CASSLVGDRIYGYTF.

The chain is built from TRBV7-6 and TRBJ2-5, with D possibly matching TRBD2 (7 bases). The germline V gene encodes CDR1 SGHVS and CDR2 FNYEAQ. The CDR3 covers 16 residues. V shed 1 base and J shed 4 bases, with 16 bases lying between them. CDR3 amino acids: CASSLVGGGAGETQYF. CDR3 DNA: TGTGCCAGCAGCTTAGTGGGTGGGGGGGCCGGAGAGACCCAGTACTTC.

The chain employs TRBV9 and TRBJ2-1, with TRBD2 as a possible D gene (6 bases). The germline V and J ends were trimmed by 2 bases and 2 bases, with 11 bases remaining between them. Germline CDR1 is SGDLS and CDR2 is YYNGEE. This CDR3 has 15 amino acids. CDR3 DNA sequence: TGTGCCAGCAGCGTTAGTAGCGGTCCCTACAATGAGCAGTTCTTC. This gives the protein CASSVSSGPYNEQFF.

About this clone itself: The junction departs from the called germline gene at one end, perhaps through a read error. The chain has TRBV19 and TRBJ1-1; D remains ambiguous. This CDR3 is built from 11 residues. Germline CDR1 is LNHDA and CDR2 is SQIVND (reference sequence). CDR3 DNA sequence: TGTGCCAGTTTTTCTCACGACATTCCTCTCTTT. Residues: CASFSHDIPLF.

The chain combines TRBV6-2 or TRBV6-3 with TRBJ2-2; tentative D call: TRBD1 (5 bases). The CDR3 totals 16 residues. V lost 0 bases, J lost 1 base, and 9 bases lay in between. Germline CDR1 is MNHEY and CDR2 is SVGEGT. DNA of the CDR3: TGTGCCAGCAGTTACTCGGCCAGGGTGAACACCGGGGAGCTGTTTTTT. Its translation: CASSYSARVNTGELFF.

This clone was recorded only once. The CDR3 DNA follows: TGCGCCAGCAGCCCTGTGGGTCCCAGGGTTAATGAAAAACTGTTTTTT. Translated: CASSPVGPRVNEKLFF. The genes are TRBV5-1 and TRBJ1-4, with TRBD1 as a possible D gene (5 bases). Trimming removed 4 bases from V and 4 bases from J, with 17 bases in between. The CDR3 covers 16 residues. CDR1 SGHRS and CDR2 YFSETQ come from the germline V gene.

The rearrangement joins TRBV11-2 to TRBJ1-1; the D gene is possibly TRBD1 (5 bases). The CDR3 is made up of 13 amino acids. Per germline, CDR1 SGHAT and CDR2 FQNNGV. V lost 7 bases, J lost 0 bases, and 9 bases lay in between. The CDR3 loop is CASTRQLNTEAFF. The CDR3 bases are TGTGCCAGCACTCGACAGCTGAACACTGAAGCTTTCTTT.

The chain uses TRBV6-1 and TRBJ1-5, with 8 bases that match TRBD1. Germline CDR1 and CDR2: MNHNS and SASEGT. The CDR3 runs 15 residues. With V trimmed by 1 base and J by 6 bases, 5 bases remained unmatched. The CDR3 coding sequence is TGTGCCAGCAGTGAAGAAGGCAGGGGGCTTCAGCCCCAGCATTTT. As protein: CASSEEGRGLQPQHF.

This chain uses TRBV9 with TRBJ2-7, with 8 positions matching TRBD1. With 4 bases clipped from V and 5 bases from J, the junction kept 11 bases outside the gene matches. Germline CDR1 SGDLS, CDR2 YYNGEE. The CDR3 consists of 15 residues. The CDR3 DNA is TGTGCCAGCAGCCCCAGTGGACAGGGCCAAAACGAGCAGTACTTC. This encodes CASSPSGQGQNEQYF.

J is TRBJ1-5 and V is TRBV4-2, with a tentative D call TRBD1 (6 bases). This CDR3 comprises 16 residues. The V gene lost 3 bases and the J gene lost 0 bases, with 12 bases spanning the gap. Germline CDR1 and CDR2: LGHNA and YNFKEQ. The CDR3 reads CASSQRTDDSNQPQHF. CDR3 coding DNA: TGTGCCAGCAGCCAGCGGACAGACGATAGCAATCAGCCCCAGCATTTT.

The chain uses TRBV5-1 and TRBJ2-5; D may be TRBD1 (6 bases). With 0 bases removed from V and 2 bases from J, the gap between germline ends came to 8 bases. This CDR3 region has 14 residues. Germline V CDR1 and CDR2: SGHRS, YFSETQ. For the CDR3, the DNA is TGCGCCAGCAGCTTGGGGACAGTACAAGAGACCCAGTACTTC. Translating it yields CASSLGTVQETQYF.